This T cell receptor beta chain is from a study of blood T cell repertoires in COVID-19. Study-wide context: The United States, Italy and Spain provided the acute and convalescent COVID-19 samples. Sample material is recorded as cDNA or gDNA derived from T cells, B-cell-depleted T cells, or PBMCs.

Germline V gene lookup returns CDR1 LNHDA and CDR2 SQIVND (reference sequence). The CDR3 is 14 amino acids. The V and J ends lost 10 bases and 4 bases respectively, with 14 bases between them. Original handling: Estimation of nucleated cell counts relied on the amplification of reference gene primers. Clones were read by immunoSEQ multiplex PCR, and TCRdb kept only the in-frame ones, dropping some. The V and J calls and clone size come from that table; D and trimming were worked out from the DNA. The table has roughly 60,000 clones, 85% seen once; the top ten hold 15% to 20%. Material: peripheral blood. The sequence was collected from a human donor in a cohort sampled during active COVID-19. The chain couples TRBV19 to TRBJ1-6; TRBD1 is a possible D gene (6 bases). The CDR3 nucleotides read TGTGCCACCCGGGACGGACAGTATAATTCACCCCTCCACTTT. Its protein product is CATRDGQYNSPLHF. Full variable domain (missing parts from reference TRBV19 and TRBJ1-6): DGGITQSPKYLFRKEGQNVTLSCEQNLNHDAMYWYRQDPGQGLRLIYYSQIVNDFQKGDIAEGYSVSREKKESFPLTVTSAQKNPTAFYLCATRDGQYNSPLHFGNGTRLTVT.